This TCR beta chain was sequenced for a study of identical twins (dated by TCRdb to 2015 to 2016). Background for the entire study: To test whether fetal clonotypes persist, this study deep-sequenced TCR alpha and beta repertoires from monozygotic twins, from unrelated adults of various ages, and from cord blood. Replicate twin experiments were performed at different times using different library preparation protocols to rule out contamination. The paper as a whole reports these results and caveats: Recombination models systematically underestimated out-of-frame TCR alpha sharing in monozygotic twins but agreed with sharing between unrelated individuals. In beta out-of-frame sequences, excess twin sharing was weaker, because having fewer shared sequences lowered the signal-to-noise ratio. Abundant cord blood beta clonotypes carried fewer insertions; young adult naive repertoires showed a weaker similar trend, while memory repertoires showed none. Compared with coincidental sharing between unrelated individuals, out-of-frame TCR alpha sequences shared between twins had an excess of sequences with low generation probability. Invariant T cells such as MAIT and iNKT could partly confound zero-insertion analyses, though diverse VJ usage argued against this for most clonotypes. Conclusions relied on cross-sectional statistical analysis, since the same donors could not be followed over many years.

The trim is 3 bases for V and 4 bases for J, with a gap of 12 bases between the germline ends. From a lookup of the germline V gene (reference sequence), CDR1 and CDR2 are LNHDA and SQIVND. The CDR3 starts with the cysteine, ends with the phenylalanine, and has 14 residues. Of all the DNA, just the CDR3 is kept, 42 bases in frame from base 1. Receptor amplification or capture employed 5' RACE. Sequencer: Illumina HiSeq 2000. Template switching added a universal primer binding site, and the final cDNA carried a unique molecular identifier that allowed TCR cDNA molecules to be counted accurately. Specific primers in the conserved constant-segment region were used to synthesize first-strand cDNA for TCR alpha and beta chains. To control for contamination, every cDNA library was double barcoded, receiving both a SMART-Mk sample barcode and Illumina barcodes. TruSeq adapter sequences along with Illumina sample barcodes were introduced in two successive PCR steps. TCR alpha and beta cDNA libraries were sequenced on the Illumina HiSeq platform with custom primers. Concerning the study's data processing: MiGEC was used to process raw reads and extract unique molecular identifiers, and MiXCR was used to find CDR3 positions. For each individual, recombination models were inferred using an EM algorithm with the repgenHMM and IGoR tools. The analysis of shared clonotypes was done with the tcR package in R, with sharing normalized by the product of cloneset sizes. To study raw recombination free of thymic and clonal selection effects, out-of-frame nonproductive sequences were analyzed. TCRdb passed the public sequencing reads through fastp at Q25 and MiXCR, retaining productive beta sequences. CDR3 protein duplicates are merged, each entry listing the most common genes and DNA. These V and J calls originate from TCRdb's pipeline instead of the authors' own analysis. For this sample there are 270,000 or so distinct CDR3 sequences; approximately 8.6% appear just once. Together, the top ten hold 2.5% to 3.5% of the sample.

Only healthy Caucasian donors were included. Three pairs of female monozygotic twins, all aged about 18 to 30 years, made up the twin cohort. CD4+ and CD8+ T cell populations were isolated with positive isolation kits from Invitrogen. This clonotype was seen a handful of times. This receptor's antigen is unknown. No per-base quality is available; no much larger clone lies one base away. In addition, the sample was reused for a study of yellow fever vaccine responses in identical twins. The other study reports the following: According to the authors, in identical twins the way T cells responded to vaccination appeared partly convergent and partly personalized. Focusing on identical twins, the study followed the T cell clones that responded to the vaccine, and did so with precision.

Specimen: CD8+ T cells sorted from blood. The receptor's source is a woman between 18 and 29 years old in good health. The rearranged chain carries TRBV19 and TRBJ1-1; no confident D gene assignment can be made. The CDR3 region: CASSIVLVGTEAFF. DNA sequence: TGTGCCAGTAGTATCGTCTTGGTTGGCACTGAAGCTTTCTTT. Full variable domain (CDR3 extended with the reference TRBV19 and TRBJ1-1 proteins): DGGITQSPKYLFRKEGQNVTLSCEQNLNHDAMYWYRQDPGQGLRLIYYSQIVNDFQKGDIAEGYSVSREKKESFPLTVTSAQKNPTAFYLCASSIVLVGTEAFFGQGTRLTVV.